This T cell receptor beta chain was captured in a study of prognosis after radiotherapy for stage I lung cancer. As for the study in general: Newly diagnosed primary stage I lung tumors occurred in about 13 patients, and oligometastatic NSCLC after surgical resection of the primary tumor occurred in roughly five.

This clonotype showed up just a few times. Antigen specificity is unknown. By two-round multiplex PCR, the TCR beta CDR3 was amplified from genomic DNA. During first-round PCR, primers specific to each TRBV and TRBJ gene were used. MiXCR, run by TCRdb on the multiplex PCR reads, gives a single entry per CDR3 protein. The sample lists 25,000 to 30,000 distinct CDR3 sequences; roughly 40% were seen once. Overall study findings and caveats: Reduced unique TCR clone counts were recorded after stereotactic body radiation therapy, with a median of approximately 10,000 versus 7,000.

This CDR3 is built from 14 residues. In germline, CDR1 is DFQATT, CDR2 SNEGSKA (reference sequence). The V gene end was trimmed by 6 bases and the J gene end by 5 bases; junction bases not matched to a gene: 11. The V gene is TRBV20-1, the J gene TRBJ2-5; 8 bases agree with TRBD1. The source was PBMCs, collected before or after stereotactic body radiation therapy (not recorded which). The TCR sequence derives from a donor over 45 with non-small cell lung cancer. The CDR3 DNA sequence: TGCAGTGCACAAAGGACAGGGCCTCGGGAGACCCAGTACTTC. Protein sequence: CSAQRTGPRETQYF.